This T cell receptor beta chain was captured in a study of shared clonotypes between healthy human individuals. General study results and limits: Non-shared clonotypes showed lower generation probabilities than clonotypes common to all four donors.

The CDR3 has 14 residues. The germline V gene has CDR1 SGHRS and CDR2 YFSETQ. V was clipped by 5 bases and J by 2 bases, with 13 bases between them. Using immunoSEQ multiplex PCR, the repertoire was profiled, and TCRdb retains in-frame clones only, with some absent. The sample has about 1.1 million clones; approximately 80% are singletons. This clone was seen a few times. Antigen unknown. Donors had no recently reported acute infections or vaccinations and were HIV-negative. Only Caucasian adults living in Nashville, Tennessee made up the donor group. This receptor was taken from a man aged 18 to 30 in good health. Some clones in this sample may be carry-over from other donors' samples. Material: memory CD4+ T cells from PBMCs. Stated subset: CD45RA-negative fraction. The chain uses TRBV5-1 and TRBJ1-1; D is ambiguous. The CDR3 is CASRFLVENTEAFF. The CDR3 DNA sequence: TGCGCCAGCAGATTCCTCGTGGAAAACACTGAAGCTTTCTTT.